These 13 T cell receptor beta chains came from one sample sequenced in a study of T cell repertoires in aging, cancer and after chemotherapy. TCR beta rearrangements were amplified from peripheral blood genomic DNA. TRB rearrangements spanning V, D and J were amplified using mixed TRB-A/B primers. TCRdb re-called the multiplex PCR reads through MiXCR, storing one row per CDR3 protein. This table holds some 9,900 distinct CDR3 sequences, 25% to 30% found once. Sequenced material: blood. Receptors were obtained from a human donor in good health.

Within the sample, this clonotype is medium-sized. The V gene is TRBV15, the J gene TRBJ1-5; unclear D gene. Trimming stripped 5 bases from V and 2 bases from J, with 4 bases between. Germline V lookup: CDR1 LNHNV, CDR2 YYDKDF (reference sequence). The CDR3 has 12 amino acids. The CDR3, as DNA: TGTGCCACCAGCTTCGGCAATCAGCCCCAGCATTTT. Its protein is CATSFGNQPQHF.

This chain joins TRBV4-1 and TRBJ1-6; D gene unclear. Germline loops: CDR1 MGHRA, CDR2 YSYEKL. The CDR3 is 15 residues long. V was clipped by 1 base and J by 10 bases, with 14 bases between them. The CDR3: CASSQVGLPQSPLHF. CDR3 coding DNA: TGCGCCAGCAGCCAAGTAGGTCTGCCTCAGTCACCCCTCCACTTT.

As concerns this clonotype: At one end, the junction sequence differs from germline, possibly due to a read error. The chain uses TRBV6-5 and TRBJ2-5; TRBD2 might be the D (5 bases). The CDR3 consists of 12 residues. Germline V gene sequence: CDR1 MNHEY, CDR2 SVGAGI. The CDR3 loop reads CASALVWETLYF. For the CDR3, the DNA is TGTGCCAGCGCCTTAGTGTGGGAGACCCTGTACTTC.

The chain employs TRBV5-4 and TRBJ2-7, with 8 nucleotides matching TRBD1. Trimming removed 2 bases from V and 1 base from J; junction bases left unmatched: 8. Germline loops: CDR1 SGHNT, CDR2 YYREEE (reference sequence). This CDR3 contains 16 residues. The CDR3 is CASSFRLRDRSYEQYF. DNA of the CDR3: TGTGCCAGCAGCTTCCGGCTCCGGGACAGGTCCTACGAGCAGTACTTC.

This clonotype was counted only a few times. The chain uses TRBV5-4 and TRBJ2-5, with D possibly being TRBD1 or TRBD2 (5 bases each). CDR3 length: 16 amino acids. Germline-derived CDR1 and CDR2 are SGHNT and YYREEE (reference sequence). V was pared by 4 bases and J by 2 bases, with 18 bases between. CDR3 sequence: CASSQPSGSGQETQYF. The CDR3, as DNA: TGTGCCAGCAGCCAACCGTCGGGATCAGGGCAAGAGACCCAGTACTTC.

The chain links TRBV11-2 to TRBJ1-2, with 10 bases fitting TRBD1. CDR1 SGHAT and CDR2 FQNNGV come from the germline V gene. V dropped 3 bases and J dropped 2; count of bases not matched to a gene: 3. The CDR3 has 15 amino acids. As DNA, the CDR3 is TGTGCCAGCAGCTTTCCGGGACAGGGGAACTATGGCTACACCTTC. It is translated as CASSFPGQGNYGYTF.

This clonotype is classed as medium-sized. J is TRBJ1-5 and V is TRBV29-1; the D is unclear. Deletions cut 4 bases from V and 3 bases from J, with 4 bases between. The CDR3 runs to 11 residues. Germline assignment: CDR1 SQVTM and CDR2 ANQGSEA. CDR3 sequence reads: CSVGVNQPQHF. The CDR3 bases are TGCAGCGTTGGGGTCAATCAGCCCCAGCATTTT. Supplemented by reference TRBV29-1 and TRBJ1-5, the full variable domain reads SAVISQKPSRDICQRGTSLTIQCQVDSQVTMMFWYRQQPGQSLTLIATANQGSEATYESGFVIDKFPISRPNLTFSTLTVSNMSPEDSSIYLCSVGVNQPQHFGDGTRLSIL.

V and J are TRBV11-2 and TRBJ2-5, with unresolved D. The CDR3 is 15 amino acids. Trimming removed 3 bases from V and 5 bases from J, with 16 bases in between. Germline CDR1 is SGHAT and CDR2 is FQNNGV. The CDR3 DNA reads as TGTGCCAGCAGCTTCGGCACCCTGAGAGGCGAGACCCAGTACTTC. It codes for CASSFGTLRGETQYF. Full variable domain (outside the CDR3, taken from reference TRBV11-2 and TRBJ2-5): EAGVAQSPRYKIIEKRQSVAFWCNPISGHATLYWYQQILGQGPKLLIQFQNNGVVDDSQLPKDRFSAERLKGVDSTLKIQPAKLEDSAVYLCASSFGTLRGETQYFGPGTRLLVL.

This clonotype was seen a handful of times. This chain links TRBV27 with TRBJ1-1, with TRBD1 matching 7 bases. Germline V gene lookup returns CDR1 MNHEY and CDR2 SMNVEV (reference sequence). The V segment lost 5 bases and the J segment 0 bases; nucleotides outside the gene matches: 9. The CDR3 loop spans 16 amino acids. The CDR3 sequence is CASSPRTGSMNTEAFF. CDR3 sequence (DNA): TGTGCCAGCAGTCCCCGGACAGGTTCTATGAACACTGAAGCTTTCTTT.

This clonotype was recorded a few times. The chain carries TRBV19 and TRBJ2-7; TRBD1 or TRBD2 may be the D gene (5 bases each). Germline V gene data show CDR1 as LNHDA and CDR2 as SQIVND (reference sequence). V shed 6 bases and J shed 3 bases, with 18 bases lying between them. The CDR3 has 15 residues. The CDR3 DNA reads TGTGCCAGTAGAACCTCCGGGACGGACCACTACGAGCAGTACTTC. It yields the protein CASRTSGTDHYEQYF.

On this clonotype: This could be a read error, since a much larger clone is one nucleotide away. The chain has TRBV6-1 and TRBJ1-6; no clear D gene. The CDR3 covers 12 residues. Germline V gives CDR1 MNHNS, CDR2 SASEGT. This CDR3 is CASVGYNSTLHF. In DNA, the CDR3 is TGTGCCAGCGTTGGTTATAATTCAACCCTCCACTTT.

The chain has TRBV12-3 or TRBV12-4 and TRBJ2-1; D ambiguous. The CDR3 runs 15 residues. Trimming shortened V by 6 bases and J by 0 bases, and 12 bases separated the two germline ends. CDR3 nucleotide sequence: TGTGCCAGCAGCTTATCTGGTAGCTCCTACAATGAGCAGTTCTTC. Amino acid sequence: CASSLSGSSYNEQFF.

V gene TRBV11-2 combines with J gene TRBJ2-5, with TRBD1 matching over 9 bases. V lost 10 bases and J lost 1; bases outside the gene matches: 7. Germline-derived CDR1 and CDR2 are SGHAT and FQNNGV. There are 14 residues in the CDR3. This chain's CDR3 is CATTGGSGQETQYF. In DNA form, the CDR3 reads TGTGCCACCACAGGGGGCAGCGGCCAAGAGACCCAGTACTTC.